The 3 T cell receptor beta chains below all came from one sample that was sequenced in a study of PD-L1 blockade in urothelial cancer. Produced via immunoSEQ multiplex PCR; TCRdb's table is partial and in-frame only. There are 84,000 or so clones in the sample; about 84% occur only once, and 13% to 15% lies in the top ten. The sample's time point: pretreatment peripheral blood. Sequencing used PBMCs, obtained around atezolizumab (anti-PD-L1) treatment. These receptors originate from a man aged 55 to 69 with urothelial cancer.

The CDR3 DNA is TGTGCCAGCAGCGTAGGAGGGACAGAGTACGAGCAGTACTTC. Its protein product is CASSVGGTEYEQYF. The chain couples TRBV9 to TRBJ2-7, with TRBD1 identical over 7 bases. CDR3 length equals 14 residues. Unmatched junction bases numbered 4, after V lost 0 bases and J lost 4 bases. Germline V lookup: CDR1 SGDLS, CDR2 YYNGEE.

The chain combines TRBV7-3 with TRBJ2-3, with a possible D match to TRBD2 (5 bases). The CDR3 has 15 amino acids. V dropped 5 bases and J dropped 4 bases, with 16 bases sitting between them. Per the germline V gene, CDR1 is SGHTA and CDR2 is FQGTGA. CDR3 protein: CASSLHGGPADTQYF. As DNA, the CDR3 is TGTGCCAGCAGCCTCCATGGAGGCCCAGCAGATACGCAGTATTTT.

The chain uses TRBV11-2 and TRBJ1-2; TRBD1 aligns across 9 bases. V lost 5 bases and J lost 8; bases outside the gene matches: 6. The CDR3 extends over 13 amino acids. Germline CDR1 and CDR2: SGHAT and FQNNGV. CDR3 coding DNA: TGTGCCAGCAGCCATGGACAGGGGAGGGGCTACACCTTC. Amino acids: CASSHGQGRGYTF. Full variable domain (outside the CDR3, taken from reference TRBV11-2 and TRBJ1-2): EAGVAQSPRYKIIEKRQSVAFWCNPISGHATLYWYQQILGQGPKLLIQFQNNGVVDDSQLPKDRFSAERLKGVDSTLKIQPAKLEDSAVYLCASSHGQGRGYTFGSGTRLTVV.